Sequencing of this T cell receptor (beta chain) was carried out in a study of CD8+ T cells in alopecia areata. Deletions cut 9 bases from V and 8 bases from J, with 13 bases between. The CDR3 runs to 12 residues. Germline V gene data show CDR1 as LNHDA and CDR2 as SQIVND (reference sequence). Sorting from PBMCs produced CD4+ and CD8+ T cells. This clone was seen a handful of times. As yet, its antigen is unknown. Sequencing templates came from extracted RNA that was reverse transcribed into cDNA. TCRdb's copy holds only in-frame clones and misses some; the assay was immunoSEQ multiplex PCR. The table includes some 110,000 clones, 55% to 70% detected once. Points from the study as a whole: Higher clonality than in normal scalp was seen in lesional scalp, especially alopecia totalis/universalis.

The V and J genes are TRBV19 and TRBJ1-4, with a possible D match to TRBD1 (5 bases). This clonotype was sampled from a human donor in good health. Sequenced material: CD4+ T cells sorted from blood. In DNA, the CDR3 is TGTGCCAGCCGGGGGAGAGGGGAAAAACTGTTTTTT. Protein sequence: CASRGRGEKLFF.